This TCR beta chain was sequenced in a study of cytomegalovirus exposure and HLA in healthy donors. Study context: The same platform used for the approximately 670 first-cohort repertoires was also used for the 100 to 150 validation repertoires, as a later analysis reported.

Using immunoSEQ multiplex PCR, the repertoire was profiled, and TCRdb retains in-frame clones only, with some absent. The sample lists just under 75,000 clones; around 94% were seen once. This CDR3 region has 15 residues. The germline V gene has CDR1 SGHTA and CDR2 FQGNSA. Unmatched junction bases numbered 9, after V lost 7 bases and J lost 8 bases. The donors were part of the 120-subject validation cohort, which stood apart from the approximately 640-subject first cohort. The chain couples TRBV7-2 to TRBJ1-6; TRBD1 aligns across 9 bases. Sequencing input: PBMCs. The origin of this receptor is a woman aged 18-29 years in good health and CMV-seropositive. The CDR3 here is CASTKDRGGYSPLHF. The CDR3 DNA reads TGTGCCAGCACCAAGGACAGGGGAGGATATTCACCCCTCCACTTT.